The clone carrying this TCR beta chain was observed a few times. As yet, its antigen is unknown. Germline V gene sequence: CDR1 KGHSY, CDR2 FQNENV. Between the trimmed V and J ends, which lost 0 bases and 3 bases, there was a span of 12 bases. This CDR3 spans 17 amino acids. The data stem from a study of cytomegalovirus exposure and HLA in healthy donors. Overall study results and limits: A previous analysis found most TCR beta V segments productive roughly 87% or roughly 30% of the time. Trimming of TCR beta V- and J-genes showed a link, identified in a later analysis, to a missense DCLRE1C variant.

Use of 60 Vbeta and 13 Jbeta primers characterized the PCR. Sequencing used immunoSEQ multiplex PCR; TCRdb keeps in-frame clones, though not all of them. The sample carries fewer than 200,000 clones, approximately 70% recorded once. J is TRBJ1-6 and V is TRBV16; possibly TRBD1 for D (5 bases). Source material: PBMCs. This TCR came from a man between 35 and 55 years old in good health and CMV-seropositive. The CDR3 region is CASSQSRTGGYNSPLHF. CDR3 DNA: TGTGCCAGCAGCCAATCGCGGACGGGGGGCTATAATTCACCCCTCCACTTT.